The clone carrying this T cell receptor (beta chain) appeared a few times. V trimming: 2 bases; J trimming: 1 base; junction bases outside the gene matches: 1. This CDR3 region has 14 residues. Germline lookup yields CDR1 LGHDT and CDR2 YNNKEL (reference sequence). These data originate in a study of blood T cell repertoires in COVID-19. Across the whole study: The study drew acute and convalescent COVID-19 samples from the United States, Italy and Spain. In each case, the material was cDNA or gDNA derived from T cells, B-cell-depleted T cells, or PBMCs.

Original processing methods: Amplified reference gene primers provided the basis for estimating nucleated cell counts. Clones were read by immunoSEQ multiplex PCR, and TCRdb kept only the in-frame ones, dropping some. The V and J calls and clone size come from that table; D and trimming were worked out from the DNA. This table has approximately 210,000 clones, around 80% appearing once. The receptor's source is a human donor in a cohort sampled during active COVID-19. This chain uses TRBV3-1 (or the pseudogene TRBV3-2) with TRBJ2-5, with TRBD2 identical over 7 bases. What was sequenced was peripheral blood. This CDR3 reads CASSQWTSQETQYF. The CDR3 coding sequence is TGTGCCAGCAGCCAATGGACTAGCCAAGAGACCCAGTACTTC.